This TCR beta chain comes out of a study of Tregs in tolerant kidney transplant recipients. Profiling relied on immunoSEQ multiplex PCR, and the TCRdb table lists in-frame clones only, not all of them. Of about 18,000 clones listed, around 82% were seen once; the top ten hold about 2.6%. Germline lookup yields CDR1 SGHTA and CDR2 FQGNSA. The V gene lost 8 bases and the J gene lost 11 bases, with 18 bases spanning the gap. There are 12 residues in the CDR3. The sample comprised Tregs from blood. This clonotype originated in a human donor in good health. V is TRBV7-2 and J is TRBJ2-5; possible D gene TRBD1, 5 bases. For the CDR3, the DNA is TGTGCCAGCGCAGCCGGGTGGGGCTCTCAGTACTTC. It yields the protein CASAAGWGSQYF.